Below, one T cell receptor beta chain is given with its context. This clonotype was recorded many times. Its antigen is unknown. Per-base qualities were not stored, and no clone one base away is much larger. This entry is derived from a study of molecular identifiers for immune sequencing clone quantification (dated by TCRdb to the late 2010s). About the investigation overall: For a replicate experiment, RNA from approximately 20,000 or 100,000 naive CD8 T cells was divided into five aliquots, of which four were sequenced. The study was a methods study using CD8 T cells to benchmark molecular-identifier clustering-based TCR repertoire sequencing (MIDCIRS) and TCR RNA copy counting.

The CDR3 numbers 15 residues from cysteine through phenylalanine. The entry retains the CDR3 DNA only, 45 bases that are in frame from base 1. V is cut by 2 bases and J by 1 base, and the space between the germline ends is 8 bases. From a lookup of the germline V gene, CDR1 and CDR2 are MNHEY and SVGEGT. The investigation overall reported the following: The sizes of highly expanded clones could end up underestimated when identical TCR molecules share a barcode. Around 2.8 recovered TCR RNA copies per cell were obtained by modeling, versus roughly 9.7 by digital PCR, implying a capture efficiency of 25% to 35%. Even against a background of 750,000 to 1,000,000 naive CD8 T cells, spiked-in Jurkat TCR RNA amounting to a single cell's worth was reported to be detectable. Without barcode sub-clustering, chimeric consensus sequences inflated TCR diversity; chimeras reached as high as 47%. In CMV-specific effector cells, clones with more than 20 RNA copies contained over 97% of molecules, whereas in naive cells such clones contained under 1% of molecules. Spiked-in Jurkat TCR RNA (approximately 9 copies' worth), which is not part of the donor repertoire, was contained in the naive libraries.

Library preparation was by PCR. The sample was run on an Illumina HiSeq 4000. Bulk TCR libraries were made following a previously described method, with the TCR primers given in Table S5. Total RNA was purified with the Qiagen AllPrep DNA/RNA kit. Before analysis, reads from multiple sequencing runs of the same library were pooled. Regarding the original processing steps: Reads were retained only if their TCR constant sequence matched exactly, and those retained reads were trimmed to 150 nt and grouped according to their 12-nt molecular barcodes. Reads inside each barcode group were sub-clustered using a 15% Levenshtein threshold, and a quality-weighted consensus sequence was constructed for each RNA molecule. Non-functional sequences were excluded, and lower-count sequences lying one edit away from another sequence were also excluded. Based on a fit of two negative binomial distributions, barcode sub-clusters having less than 20% of the maximum read count were discarded. TCRdb reran the public reads through fastp at Q25 and MiXCR, keeping productive beta chains. Records with the same CDR3 protein are collapsed into one entry carrying the most frequent genes and DNA. These V and J calls are TCRdb output, not the study's own analysis. The sample table contains under 15,000 distinct CDR3 sequences; only one count was recorded for roughly 15% of them. Under 2% of the sample goes to the ten largest clones.

Libraries of naive CD8 T cells were generated from about 21,000 to 970,000 sorted cells, with 10%, 30% or 50% of the purified RNA used. Naive CD8 T cells, defined as CD8+CD4-CCR7+CD45RA+, were FACS-sorted into RLT Plus buffer on a BD FACSAria II. To test detection sensitivity, Jurkat RNA equal to ten TCR copies was added to samples of roughly 18,000-1,100,000 naive CD8 T cells. Enrichment of CD8 T cells was performed with RosetteSep CD8+ T Cell Enrichment Cocktail and Ficoll-Paque, after which ACK red cell lysis was carried out. The clonotype comes from a human donor in good health. Some libraries in this study had Jurkat cell RNA spiked in. Source material: naive CD8+ T cells from blood, with Jurkat cell RNA spiked in. The cell subset or site label for this specimen denotes: FACS-sorted CD8+CD4-CCR7+CD45RA+ naive T cells. The chain is assembled from TRBV6-2 or TRBV6-3 and TRBJ2-2, with no confident D gene call. Here the CDR3 is given as CASSYVGQNTGELFF. The DNA sequence follows: TGTGCCAGCAGTTACGTCGGGCAGAACACCGGGGAGCTGTTTTTT.